These 27 T cell receptor beta chains were all obtained from the same sample, sequenced in a study of early T cells in non-severe SARS-CoV-2 infection. Each CDR3 protein is one row after TCRdb ran MiXCR on the 5' RACE reads. The sample has about 71,000 distinct CDR3 sequences; around 12% are singletons. The specimen was whole blood, collected at baseline. All receptors derive from an adult who was a healthcare worker with PCR-confirmed SARS-CoV-2 infection or an uninfected control (not recorded which).

In its sample, this clonotype was seen a few times. The chain has TRBV23-1 and TRBJ1-5; D may be TRBD1 (6 bases). TRBV23-1 is treated as an ORF (open reading frame) with a function not yet certain. The CDR3 has 13 amino acids. V was shortened by 7 bases and J by 2 bases, with 9 bases between the two germline ends. For the CDR3, the DNA is TGCGCCAGCATGAGACAGGGCAATCAGCCCCAGCATTTT. It yields the protein CASMRQGNQPQHF.

This chain links TRBV25-1 with TRBJ1-6; D might be TRBD1 (5 bases). Germline loops: CDR1 MGHDK, CDR2 SYGVNS. This CDR3 is 15 amino acids long. V lost 6 bases to trimming and J lost 10 bases, with 19 bases between them. The CDR3 coding sequence is TGTGCCAGCAGACGGGGGACCGTTCTAGGGTCACCCCTCCACTTT. Protein sequence: CASRRGTVLGSPLHF.

The chain uses TRBV20-1 and TRBJ2-5; D unresolved. Looked up from germline, CDR1 is DFQATT and CDR2 is SNEGSKA (reference sequence). V shed 5 bases and J shed 2 bases, with 15 bases lying between them. CDR3 length: 14 residues. The CDR3 DNA follows: TGCAGTGCTCCTCCCCAAGGGATGCAAGAGACCCAGTACTTC. This encodes CSAPPQGMQETQYF.

This clonotype occurred many times. In DNA, the CDR3 is TGTGCCAGCAGCCCAAGGAACGAGCAGTACTTC. Protein product: CASSPRNEQYF. The chain has TRBV11-2 and TRBJ2-7; D is unresolved. The germline V and J ends were trimmed by 5 bases and 5 bases, with 7 bases remaining between them. Germline loops: CDR1 SGHAT, CDR2 FQNNGV. This CDR3 comprises 11 residues.

This clonotype was seen a handful of times. This chain links TRBV18 with TRBJ2-3; TRBD1 is a possible D gene (5 bases). Germline CDR1 and CDR2: KGHSH and LQKENI. CDR3 size: 12 residues. With 2 bases removed from V and 9 bases from J, the gap between germline ends came to 9 bases. Here the CDR3 DNA reads TGTGCCAGCTCACCAACAGGTGGAACGCAGTATTTT. It specifies CASSPTGGTQYF.

This clonotype was observed many times. V is TRBV24-1 and J is TRBJ2-2, with 8 bases lining up with TRBD1. The CDR3 totals 16 residues. Germline trimming cut 2 bases from V and 2 bases from J; bases unmatched to any gene: 3. The germline CDR1 and CDR2 sequences are KGHDR and SFDVKD. The CDR3 DNA reads TGTGCCACCAGTGATTCTGGGACAGGAAACACCGGGGAGCTGTTTTTT. Translating it yields CATSDSGTGNTGELFF.

This clonotype was counted ten times or more. The chain carries TRBV7-9 and TRBJ2-2; the match to TRBD1 covers 8 bases. CDR3 length: 16 amino acids. V lost 4 bases and J lost 4; bases outside the gene matches: 8. Germline CDR1 is SEHNR and CDR2 is FQNEAQ (reference sequence). CDR3 nucleotide sequence: TGTGCCAGCAGCTCTAGGACAGGGTGGACCACCGGGGAGCTGTTTTTT. Protein: CASSSRTGWTTGELFF. Full variable domain (remainder filled in from reference TRBV7-9 and TRBJ2-2): DTGVSQNPRHKITKRGQNVTFRCDPISEHNRLYWYRQTLGQGPEFLTYFQNEAQLEKSRLLSDRFSAERPKGSFSTLEIQRTEQGDSAMYLCASSSRTGWTTGELFFGEGSRLTVL.

The CDR3 here is CSARGGTGSSYNSPLHF. The DNA for the CDR3 is TGCAGTGCTAGGGGTGGGACAGGGAGCTCCTATAATTCACCCCTCCACTTT. This chain uses TRBV20-1 with TRBJ1-6, with 9 bases fitting TRBD1. Germline V gene lookup returns CDR1 DFQATT and CDR2 SNEGSKA (reference sequence). V was pared by 3 bases and J by 0 bases, with 6 bases of the junction left unmatched. The CDR3 sequence is 17 residues long.

The V gene is TRBV27, the J gene TRBJ2-7; tentative D call: TRBD2 (6 bases). The CDR3 sequence is 15 residues long. Germline V gene data show CDR1 as MNHEY and CDR2 as SMNVEV (reference sequence). Trimming shortened V by 6 bases and J by 4 bases, and 19 bases separated the two germline ends. The CDR3 sequence is CASRGGVWGMYEQYF. The CDR3, as DNA: TGTGCCAGCAGGGGGGGTGTTTGGGGTATGTACGAGCAGTACTTC.

This clonotype was recorded a few times. This chain uses TRBV6-1 with TRBJ2-7, with TRBD2 as a possible D gene (5 bases). CDR3 length equals 10 residues. Germline assignment: CDR1 MNHNS and CDR2 SASEGT. Trimming stripped 10 bases from V and 13 bases from J, with 17 bases between. CDR3 DNA sequence: TGTGCCACCCACTCCGCTGACTATTACTTC. Translated, it gives CATHSADYYF.

The chain employs TRBV14 and TRBJ2-7, with a possible D match to TRBD1 (7 bases). The V and J ends lost 0 bases and 5 bases respectively, with 17 bases between them. Germline V gives CDR1 SGHDN, CDR2 FVKESK. The CDR3 totals 16 residues. CDR3 DNA sequence: TGTGCCAGCAGCCAAGATCCAGGACTCAGGGGGGACGAGCAGTACTTC. This gives the protein CASSQDPGLRGDEQYF.

This clonotype has a handful of counts. The V call is TRBV24-1, the J call TRBJ2-2; weak D call: TRBD1 (5 bases). Germline V gene data show CDR1 as KGHDR and CDR2 as SFDVKD. The CDR3 contains 16 residues. V was pared by 2 bases and J by 0 bases, with 9 bases between. The CDR3 is CATSDYGRANTGELFF. CDR3 nucleotide sequence: TGTGCCACCAGTGATTATGGCAGGGCGAACACCGGGGAGCTGTTTTTT.

This clonotype turned up a few times. The chain combines TRBV7-9 with TRBJ2-1; D is unresolved. CDR3 length: 12 amino acids. Deletions cut 0 bases from V and 9 bases from J, with 6 bases between. The V gene's germline CDR1 is SEHNR and CDR2 FQNEAQ (reference sequence). The CDR3 sequence is CASSLAIGEQFF. The DNA for the CDR3 is TGTGCCAGCAGCTTAGCGATCGGTGAGCAGTTCTTC.

The chain carries TRBV19 and TRBJ1-5; D might be TRBD1 (5 bases). CDR1 is LNHDA, CDR2 SQIVND, per germline (reference sequence). Trimming took 8 bases from V and 3 from J, leaving 11 bases between them. The CDR3 length is 13 residues. The CDR3 coding sequence is TGTGCCAGTCACAGGTCCTCCAATCAGCCCCAGCATTTT. Translation gives CASHRSSNQPQHF.

The chain carries TRBV6-6 and TRBJ2-7; 7 nucleotides match TRBD2. This CDR3 contains 13 residues. In germline, CDR1 is MNHNY, CDR2 SVGAGI (reference sequence). Germline trimming cut 0 bases from V and 6 bases from J; bases unmatched to any gene: 2. CDR3 DNA: TGTGCCAGCAGTTACTCGGGGGAGGGCGAGCAGTACTTC. This gives the protein CASSYSGEGEQYF.

This clonotype was detected ten times or more. This chain joins TRBV6-1 and TRBJ1-1; the match to TRBD1 covers 11 bases. Germline assignment: CDR1 MNHNS and CDR2 SASEGT. V lost 1 base, J lost 11 bases, and 6 bases stayed unmatched. The CDR3 spans 14 residues. Here the CDR3 DNA reads TGTGCCAGCAGTGAAGGGACAGGGGGCCGAGGGGCTTTCTTT. It yields the protein CASSEGTGGRGAFF.

This clonotype has ten or more counts. The chain is built from TRBV5-1 and TRBJ2-7; 8 bases fit TRBD1. Looked up from germline, CDR1 is SGHRS and CDR2 is YFSETQ. This CDR3 has 13 residues. V lost 5 bases to trimming and J lost 7 bases; unmatched junction nucleotides: 8. The DNA of the CDR3 is TGCGCCAGCAGTGACAGGGGTCCTAGAGAGCAGTACTTC. Protein sequence: CASSDRGPREQYF.

At least ten counts were recorded for this clonotype. The rearrangement links TRBV4-1 to TRBJ2-3, with 8 positions matching TRBD2. V lost 4 bases to trimming and J lost 2 bases; unmatched junction nucleotides: 2. The CDR3 consists of 14 residues. Looked up from germline, CDR1 is MGHRA and CDR2 is YSYEKL. For the CDR3, the DNA is TGCGCCAGCAGCCCACTAGCGGACACAGATACGCAGTATTTT. This gives the protein CASSPLADTDTQYF.

This clonotype was found a few times. The rearrangement links TRBV11-3 to TRBJ2-7; D may be TRBD1 (5 bases). This CDR3 has 12 residues. Germline V lookup: CDR1 SGHNT, CDR2 YENEEA. V lost 5 bases and J 6 bases, leaving 11 bases between the germline ends. The CDR3 DNA sequence: TGTGCCAGCAGCACGAAGGGGTCCGAGCAGTACTTC. Protein: CASSTKGSEQYF.

This clonotype has a count of ten or more. J is TRBJ2-5 and V is TRBV6-5; 7 positions match TRBD1. Germline V gives CDR1 MNHEY, CDR2 SVGAGI. This CDR3 is built from 14 residues. The trim removed 5 bases at V and 1 base at J, leaving 4 bases unmatched. CDR3 amino acids: CASSTGQLQETQYF. CDR3 bases: TGTGCCAGCAGTACGGGACAGCTCCAAGAGACCCAGTACTTC.

This clonotype has a handful of counts. The J gene is TRBJ2-3, the V gene TRBV5-1; D is possibly TRBD1 or TRBD2 (6 bases each). The CDR3 loop spans 15 amino acids. The germline V and J ends were trimmed by 3 bases and 3 bases, with 14 bases remaining between them. CDR1 and CDR2 (germline): SGHRS, YFSETQ. CDR3 in amino acids: CASSSWGAGTDTQYF. In DNA form, the CDR3 reads TGCGCCAGCAGCTCTTGGGGGGCAGGAACAGATACGCAGTATTTT.

The chain recombines TRBV18 with TRBJ2-7; 7 bases align to TRBD1. V shed 3 bases and J 0 bases; nucleotides not matched to a gene: 8. Per germline, CDR1 KGHSH and CDR2 LQKENI. The CDR3 spans 16 residues. The CDR3 DNA is TGTGCCAGCTCACCGAAGGGGACAGCTCGCTCCTACGAGCAGTACTTC. Translating gives CASSPKGTARSYEQYF.

This clonotype has at least ten counts. V usage is TRBV5-1 and J usage is TRBJ1-1, with D perhaps matching TRBD1 (5 bases). There are 15 residues in the CDR3. Germline-derived CDR1 and CDR2 are SGHRS and YFSETQ. With 4 bases removed from V and 1 base from J, the gap between germline ends came to 14 bases. This CDR3 reads CASSNEGTANTEAFF. The CDR3, as DNA: TGCGCCAGCAGCAATGAAGGGACTGCGAACACTGAAGCTTTCTTT. Combining the CDR3 with reference TRBV5-1 and TRBJ1-1 gives the whole variable domain KAGVTQTPRYLIKTRGQQVTLSCSPISGHRSVSWYQQTPGQGLQFLFEYFSETQRNKGNFPGRFSGRQFSNSRSEMNVSTLELGDSALYLCASSNEGTANTEAFFGQGTRLTVV.

The chain combines TRBV6-1 with TRBJ2-1; D not certain. V lost 5 bases, J lost 8 bases, and 16 bases lay in between. In germline, CDR1 is MNHNS, CDR2 SASEGT. This CDR3 has 14 residues. The CDR3 sequence is CASSPRMAGDEQFF. The CDR3 nucleotides are TGTGCCAGCAGTCCTCGGATGGCAGGTGATGAGCAGTTCTTC.

This clonotype was picked up a small number of times. This chain connects TRBV7-9 to TRBJ2-7; 11 positions agree with TRBD1. Germline CDR1 is SEHNR and CDR2 is FQNEAQ (reference sequence). V shed 5 bases and J 2 bases; nucleotides not matched to a gene: 5. The CDR3 loop spans 15 amino acids. CDR3 nucleotides: TGTGCCAGCAGCCTACCGGGACAGGGGGCCTACGAGCAGTACTTC. This translates into CASSLPGQGAYEQYF.

The sample holds a few counts of this clonotype. The genes are TRBV25-1 and TRBJ1-2; 7 bases agree with TRBD1. This CDR3 is built from 14 residues. V trimming: 5 bases; J trimming: 7 bases; junction bases outside the gene matches: 10. The V gene's germline CDR1 is MGHDK and CDR2 SYGVNS. CDR3 residues: CASSPETQGIGYTF. Written as DNA, the CDR3 is TGTGCCAGCAGTCCAGAAACACAGGGGATTGGCTACACCTTC.

V usage is TRBV28 and J usage is TRBJ2-1; TRBD1 aligns across 7 bases. V dropped 8 bases and J dropped 4; count of bases not matched to a gene: 2. Germline CDR1 is MDHEN and CDR2 is SYDVKM. The CDR3 loop spans 12 amino acids. CDR3 nucleotides: TGTGCCAGCCGGGACAGTTACAATGAGCAGTTCTTC. The encoded protein is CASRDSYNEQFF. The entire variable domain, with the rest obtained from reference TRBV28 and TRBJ2-1, is as follows: DVKVTQSSRYLVKRTGEKVFLECVQDMDHENMFWYRQDPGLGLRLIYFSYDVKMKEKGDIPEGYSVSREKKERFSLILESASTNQTSMYLCASRDSYNEQFFGPGTRLTVL.